These 14 T cell receptor beta chains came from one sample sequenced in a study of blood T cell repertoires in COVID-19. TCRdb's table, derived via immunoSEQ multiplex PCR, lists solely in-frame clones and lacks some. The sample lists about 98,000 clones; approximately 89% were seen once. Sequencing used peripheral blood. These TCRs come from a man aged 45-60 years with acute or convalescent COVID-19.

The chain links TRBV5-4 to TRBJ1-1, with D hard to call. Trimming pared 0 bases from V and 2 bases from J, leaving 14 bases between. The germline CDR1 and CDR2 sequences are SGHNT and YYREEE (reference sequence). This CDR3 comprises 16 residues. DNA of the CDR3: TGTGCCAGCAGCTTGGAAGGCAGTTCGGGAAACACTGAAGCTTTCTTT. Protein: CASSLEGSSGNTEAFF.

This rearrangement joins TRBV7-9 to TRBJ2-1, with 11 bases matching TRBD2. CDR1 is SEHNR, CDR2 FQNEAQ, per germline (reference sequence). The trim removed 5 bases at V and 0 bases at J, leaving 12 bases unmatched. The CDR3 is 19 residues long. The DNA for the CDR3 is TGTGCCAGCAGCCCCGGGGTAGCGGGAGGGAGTTCCTCCTACAATGAGCAGTTCTTC. Translation gives CASSPGVAGGSSSYNEQFF.

The chain combines TRBV9 with TRBJ2-3, with 12 bases matching TRBD2. Germline assignment: CDR1 SGDLS and CDR2 YYNGEE. V was pared by 3 bases and J by 5 bases, with 13 bases of the junction left unmatched. This CDR3 has 18 residues. CDR3 region: CASSAANRLAGEVDTQYF. Here the CDR3 DNA reads TGTGCCAGCAGCGCCGCGAACAGACTAGCGGGAGAAGTAGATACGCAGTATTTT.

The count of this clone is one. The chain recombines TRBV15 with TRBJ1-1; 8 positions agree with TRBD1. From germline, CDR1 is LNHNV and CDR2 YYDKDF (reference sequence). V lost 5 bases, J lost 1 base, and 6 bases stayed unmatched. The CDR3 extends over 15 amino acids. The CDR3 sequence: CATSGGDRTNTEAFF. CDR3 nucleotides: TGTGCCACCAGCGGAGGGGACAGGACGAACACTGAAGCTTTCTTT.

CDR3 sequence (DNA): TGCGCCAGCAGCCAAATTGGATCCTTGCAGGGCAATGGCTACACCTTC. This translates into CASSQIGSLQGNGYTF. The chain couples TRBV4-1 to TRBJ1-2; possibly TRBD1 for D (5 bases). The germline CDR1 and CDR2 sequences are MGHRA and YSYEKL. Trimming pared 2 bases from V and 6 bases from J, leaving 19 bases between. The CDR3 covers 16 residues.

This chain links TRBV5-1 with TRBJ1-1; D may be TRBD1 (6 bases). Germline V gene data show CDR1 as SGHRS and CDR2 as YFSETQ. V lost 4 bases and J 9 bases, leaving 16 bases between the germline ends. CDR3 length: 13 residues. The DNA of the CDR3 is TGCGCCAGCAGCCGGAACGACAGGACCAAAGCTTTCTTT. Its translation is CASSRNDRTKAFF.

V gene TRBV10-2 combines with J gene TRBJ2-7; 7 bases agree with TRBD2. The CDR3 runs to 15 residues. V shed 2 bases, J shed 2 bases, and the junction held 6 bases outside the gene matches. The germline V gene has CDR1 WSHSY and CDR2 SAAADI. CDR3 sequence: CASSEGAGETYEQYF. In DNA form, the CDR3 reads TGCGCCAGCAGTGAGGGGGCGGGAGAAACCTACGAGCAGTACTTC.

The rearrangement joins TRBV16 to TRBJ2-7; 8 nucleotides line up with TRBD1. Trimming cost V 2 bases and J 5 bases; bases outside gene matches: 5. The CDR3 contains 14 residues. Germline V lookup: CDR1 KGHSY, CDR2 FQNENV. CDR3 amino acids: CASSQPWTGNEQYF. The CDR3 nucleotides are TGTGCCAGCAGCCAACCCTGGACAGGGAACGAGCAGTACTTC.

This sequence joins TRBV4-1 and TRBJ2-3; maybe TRBD1 (6 bases). This CDR3 contains 15 residues. V dropped 0 bases and J dropped 3 bases, with 10 bases sitting between them. Germline V CDR1 and CDR2: MGHRA, YSYEKL. In nucleotides, the CDR3 is TGCGCCAGCAGCCAAGAACACAGGGAAACAGATACGCAGTATTTT. As protein: CASSQEHRETDTQYF.

In nucleotides, the CDR3 is TGTGCCAGCAGCGCCCGGACAGGGGGAAAGTCCTACGAGCAGTACTTC. It translates to CASSARTGGKSYEQYF. This chain joins TRBV11-3 and TRBJ2-7, with 10 positions matching TRBD1. Per the germline V gene, CDR1 is SGHNT and CDR2 is YENEEA. The CDR3 spans 16 residues. Trimming cost V 5 bases and J 1 base; bases outside gene matches: 8. Variable domain in full (rest from reference TRBV11-3 and TRBJ2-7): EAGVVQSPRYKIIEKKQPVAFWCNPISGHNTLYWYLQNLGQGPELLIRYENEEAVDDSQLPKDRFSAERLKGVDSTLKIQPAELGDSAVYLCASSARTGGKSYEQYFGPGTRLTVT.

The V call is TRBV7-2, the J call TRBJ2-1; no reliable D call. CDR3 size: 14 residues. V was trimmed by 2 bases and J by 2 bases, leaving 7 bases between them. CDR1 and CDR2 (germline): SGHTA, FQGNSA. CDR3 residues: CASSLSTAYNEQFF. For the CDR3, the DNA is TGTGCCAGCAGCTTAAGTACAGCCTACAATGAGCAGTTCTTC.

The chain combines TRBV13 with TRBJ1-2; a weak D match, TRBD1 (5 bases). This CDR3 comprises 12 residues. V was clipped by 4 bases and J by 7 bases, with 10 bases between them. Germline CDR1 reads PRHDT; CDR2 reads FYEKMQ (reference sequence). CDR3 DNA sequence: TGTGCCAGCAGCTCGACAGTTTTTGGCTACACCTTC. Amino acids: CASSSTVFGYTF.

The genes are TRBV19 and TRBJ1-2, with TRBD1 as a possible D gene (5 bases). The CDR3 spans 12 residues. Germline V CDR1 and CDR2: LNHDA, SQIVND (reference sequence). Trimming pared 6 bases from V and 4 bases from J, leaving 9 bases between. The CDR3, as DNA: TGTGCCAGTAGCGTGACAGCCTATGGCTACACCTTC. It yields the protein CASSVTAYGYTF.

J is TRBJ2-7 and V is TRBV7-8; TRBD1 matches at 7 bases. The CDR3 runs to 15 residues. Germline CDR1 reads SGHVS; CDR2 reads FQNEAQ. The ends lost 2 bases at V and 7 bases at J; junction bases unmatched: 11. CDR3 nucleotide sequence: TGTGCCAGCAGCTTAACAGGGGTGGGTCTTTGGGAGCAGTACTTC. Its protein product is CASSLTGVGLWEQYF.